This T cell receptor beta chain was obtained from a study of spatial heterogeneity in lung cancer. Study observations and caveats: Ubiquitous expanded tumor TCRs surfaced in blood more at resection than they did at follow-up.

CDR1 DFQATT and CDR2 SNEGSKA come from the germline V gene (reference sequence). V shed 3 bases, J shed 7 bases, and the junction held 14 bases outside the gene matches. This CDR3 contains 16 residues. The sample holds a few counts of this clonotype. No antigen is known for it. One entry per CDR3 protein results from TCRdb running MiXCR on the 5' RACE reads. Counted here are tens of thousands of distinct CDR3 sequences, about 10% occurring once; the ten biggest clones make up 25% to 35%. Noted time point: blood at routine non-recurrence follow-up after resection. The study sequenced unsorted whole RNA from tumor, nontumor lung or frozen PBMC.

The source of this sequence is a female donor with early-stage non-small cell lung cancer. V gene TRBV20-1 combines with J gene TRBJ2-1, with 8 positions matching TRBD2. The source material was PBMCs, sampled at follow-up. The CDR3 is CSASAYGGAVLNEQFF. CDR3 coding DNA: TGCAGTGCTAGCGCATACGGGGGGGCGGTGCTAAATGAGCAGTTCTTC.